The 31 T cell receptor beta chains given below trace back to one sample, sequenced in a study of graft-versus-host responses after intestinal transplantation. Generated by immunoSEQ multiplex PCR, the TCRdb table keeps only in-frame clones and is missing some. The repertoire consists of over 15,000 clones, with over 75% occurring once and the leading ten covering around 1.9%. The material was PBMCs, obtained approximately 370 days after transplant. The source is a human patient who received an intestinal transplant, so some T cells may come from the graft donor.

This chain links TRBV11-1 with TRBJ2-1; maybe TRBD2 (5 bases). The V end was cut by 1 base, the J end by 1 base, with 5 bases between. The CDR3 totals 14 residues. CDR1 and CDR2 (germline): SGHAT, FQDESV (reference sequence). CDR3 DNA: TGTGCCAGCAGCTTAGGCGGGTCCTACAATGAGCAGTTCTTC. The encoded protein is CASSLGGSYNEQFF.

V gene TRBV6-1 combines with J gene TRBJ1-6; the match to TRBD1 covers 10 bases. With V trimmed by 3 bases and J by 7 bases, 3 bases remained unmatched. This CDR3 comprises 15 residues. Germline loops: CDR1 MNHNS, CDR2 SASEGT. The CDR3 sequence: CASSDWDRGNSPLHF. CDR3 sequence (DNA): TGTGCCAGCAGTGATTGGGACAGGGGCAATTCACCCCTCCACTTT.

V is TRBV5-4 and J is TRBJ2-3; 8 bases match TRBD2. Germline values: CDR1 SGHNT, CDR2 YYREEE (reference sequence). The CDR3 is 15 amino acids. The V and J ends lost 1 base and 1 base, in that order; junction bases with no gene match: 2. The CDR3 loop is CASSLWRGGTDTQYF. In DNA form, the CDR3 reads TGTGCCAGCAGCTTGTGGCGGGGGGGCACAGATACGCAGTATTTT.

This clone has a handful of counts. The gene calls are TRBV19 and TRBJ2-1, with D unclear. The CDR3 totals 12 residues. V was trimmed by 2 bases and J by 9 bases, leaving 8 bases between them. Germline V gene lookup returns CDR1 LNHDA and CDR2 SQIVND (reference sequence). CDR3 sequence (DNA): TGTGCCAGTAGTATATACGGTACTGAGCAGTTCTTC. It encodes CASSIYGTEQFF.

This clone was detected only a few times. V is TRBV6-5 and J is TRBJ1-1, with D uncertain. The CDR3 loop spans 13 amino acids. Deletions cut 0 bases from V and 1 base from J, with 3 bases between. Germline-derived CDR1 and CDR2 are MNHEY and SVGAGI. The CDR3 spells CASSYSQNTEAFF. As DNA, the CDR3 is TGTGCCAGCAGTTACTCACAGAACACTGAAGCTTTCTTT.

Points on this clone: This CDR3 is also generated by other DNA sequences in the sample. The CDR3, as DNA: TGTGCCAGCAGTGAGGGACAGGCAACAGATACGCAGTATTTT. Protein product: CASSEGQATDTQYF. This chain links TRBV6-1 with TRBJ2-3; TRBD1 agrees at 8 bases. Trimming cost V 3 bases and J 3 bases; bases outside gene matches: 2. The CDR3 has 14 amino acids. Germline V gene data show CDR1 as MNHNS and CDR2 as SASEGT.

This sequence joins TRBV5-4 and TRBJ2-7; unclear D gene. The CDR3 loop spans 15 amino acids. Trimming took 0 bases from V and 0 from J, leaving 10 bases between them. The germline V gene has CDR1 SGHNT and CDR2 YYREEE (reference sequence). CDR3 region: CASSLDPASSYEQYF. DNA of the CDR3: TGTGCCAGCAGCTTGGACCCGGCCAGCTCCTACGAGCAGTACTTC.

The chain is built from TRBV27 and TRBJ1-2; D gene uncertain. The CDR3 totals 13 residues. The V gene's germline CDR1 is MNHEY and CDR2 SMNVEV (reference sequence). Trimming took off 3 bases at V and 8 bases at J, with 13 bases between the two ends. The CDR3 region has the DNA TGTGCCAGCAGTTTGCAGGAGGGTGTAGGCTACACCTTC. It specifies CASSLQEGVGYTF.

The chain uses TRBV4-2 and TRBJ2-1, with D tentatively TRBD2 (6 bases). The germline gives CDR1 LGHNA, CDR2 YNFKEQ. CDR3 length: 18 amino acids. V was pared by 0 bases and J by 0 bases, with 15 bases between. This chain's CDR3 is CASSQEGRGPLSYNEQFF. The CDR3 DNA sequence: TGTGCCAGCAGCCAAGAAGGGCGGGGCCCTCTCTCCTACAATGAGCAGTTCTTC.

This chain connects TRBV4-2 to TRBJ2-7; 13 bases line up with TRBD2. CDR3 length equals 14 residues. The germline CDR1 and CDR2 sequences are LGHNA and YNFKEQ. J lost 6 bases, V lost 5 bases, and 4 bases had no gene match. Here the CDR3 reads CASSLGTSGTEQYF. The DNA for the CDR3 is TGTGCCAGCAGCTTAGGGACTAGCGGGACCGAGCAGTACTTC.

V is TRBV6-1 and J is TRBJ1-5; D gene unclear. Germline CDR1 and CDR2: MNHNS and SASEGT. Trimming took off 4 bases at V and 3 bases at J, with 13 bases between the two ends. This CDR3 has 15 amino acids. The CDR3, as DNA: TGTGCCAGCAGTGCTCTTATAAGTCCCAATCAGCCCCAGCATTTT. It encodes CASSALISPNQPQHF.

The V gene is TRBV2, the J gene TRBJ2-3; 13 bases align to TRBD2. V was clipped by 6 bases and J by 2 bases; unmatched bases: 5. Germline values: CDR1 SNHLY, CDR2 FYNNEI. This CDR3 has 16 amino acids. The CDR3 DNA follows: TGTGCCAGCAGGGACACTAGCGGGAGGGCCACAGATACGCAGTATTTT. Its protein product is CASRDTSGRATDTQYF.

This chain uses TRBV10-1 with TRBJ2-2, with TRBD1 identical over 9 bases. V was pared by 5 bases and J by 1 base, with 8 bases of the junction left unmatched. The CDR3 contains 17 residues. The V gene's germline CDR1 is WNHNN and CDR2 SYGVQD (reference sequence). The CDR3 nucleotides read TGCGCCAGCAGTCAACCGCGGGGACAGGGGAACACCGGGGAGCTGTTTTTT. Its protein product is CASSQPRGQGNTGELFF.

The chain has TRBV2 and TRBJ2-5; 8 nucleotides agree with TRBD1. Trimming removed 7 bases from V and 7 bases from J; junction bases left unmatched: 5. Germline values: CDR1 SNHLY, CDR2 FYNNEI. The length of the CDR3 is 12 residues. DNA of the CDR3: TGTGCCAGCAAGTTAGGACAGGGGACCCAGTACTTC. Its translation: CASKLGQGTQYF. Together with reference TRBV2 and TRBJ2-5, the CDR3 gives the full variable domain: EPEVTQTPSHQVTQMGQEVILRCVPISNHLYFYWYRQILGQKVEFLVSFYNNEISEKSEIFDDQFSVERPDGSNFTLKIRSTKLEDSAMYFCASKLGQGTQYFGPGTRLLVL.

The V gene is TRBV9, the J gene TRBJ1-1; 7 bases align to TRBD1. The junction had 4 bases not matched to a gene; V was cut back by 4 bases and J by 1 base. CDR1 is SGDLS and CDR2 is YYNGEE in the germline V gene. The length of the CDR3 is 14 residues. The CDR3 DNA reads TGTGCCAGCAGCTCCAGGGGGACGAACACTGAAGCTTTCTTT. Protein: CASSSRGTNTEAFF. Full variable domain (remainder filled in from reference TRBV9 and TRBJ1-1): DSGVTQTPKHLITATGQRVTLRCSPRSGDLSVYWYQQSLDQGLQFLIQYYNGEERAKGNILERFSAQQFPDLHSELNLSSLELGDSALYFCASSSRGTNTEAFFGQGTRLTVV.

This clone was counted a single time. The chain employs TRBV6-5 and TRBJ2-7, with 9 positions matching TRBD2. The germline V gene has CDR1 MNHEY and CDR2 SVGAGI. V lost 10 bases to trimming and J lost 2 bases; unmatched junction nucleotides: 6. The CDR3 spans 13 residues. CDR3 sequence: CATQVAGAYEQYF. CDR3 DNA sequence: TGTGCCACCCAGGTAGCGGGGGCCTACGAGCAGTACTTC.

The V call is TRBV10-2, the J call TRBJ2-7; D perhaps matches TRBD1 (5 bases). The CDR3 loop spans 13 amino acids. Trimming shortened V by 0 bases and J by 3 bases, and 6 bases separated the two germline ends. CDR1 and CDR2 from the germline V gene are WSHSY and SAAADI. CDR3: CASSESTVYEQYF. The CDR3 DNA follows: TGCGCCAGCAGTGAGTCGACAGTCTACGAGCAGTACTTC.

The chain uses TRBV5-1 and TRBJ2-2, with TRBD1 matching 8 bases. CDR3 length equals 15 residues. Germline lookup yields CDR1 SGHRS and CDR2 YFSETQ. The trim removed 4 bases at V and 5 bases at J, leaving 7 bases unmatched. CDR3 in DNA: TGCGCCAGCAGCCCCGGACAGGGCCAGACCGGGGAGCTGTTTTTT. As protein: CASSPGQGQTGELFF.

The V gene is TRBV4-2, the J gene TRBJ2-7; 8 bases line up with TRBD2. The CDR3 length is 17 residues. CDR1 is LGHNA and CDR2 is YNFKEQ in the germline V gene. V lost 2 bases, J lost 3 bases, and 12 bases stayed unmatched. CDR3 protein: CASSQQVTGGVIYEQYF. As DNA, the CDR3 is TGTGCCAGCAGCCAACAAGTCACGGGAGGGGTTATCTACGAGCAGTACTTC.

This chain links TRBV7-2 with TRBJ1-4; D uncertain. Germline CDR1 is SGHTA and CDR2 is FQGNSA. The ends were cut back, 6 bases at V and 7 bases at J, with 18 bases in the middle. The CDR3 covers 15 residues. The CDR3 spells CASSLSPLHGEKLFF. CDR3 in DNA: TGTGCCAGCAGTCTTAGCCCTCTGCATGGTGAAAAACTGTTTTTT.

This chain links TRBV29-1 with TRBJ2-6; 10 bases fit TRBD1. Germline V gene lookup returns CDR1 SQVTM and CDR2 ANQGSEA. The junction had 3 bases not matched to a gene; V was cut back by 7 bases and J by 0 bases. The CDR3 spans 15 residues. The CDR3 nucleotides are TGCAGCGCCCGGACAGGGGGCTCTGGGGCCAACGTCCTGACTTTC. Amino acids: CSARTGGSGANVLTF.

V and J are TRBV11-1 and TRBJ2-6, with a tentative D call TRBD2 (5 bases). The germline V gene encodes CDR1 SGHAT and CDR2 FQDESV (reference sequence). The CDR3 runs to 15 residues. Trimming took off 5 bases at V and 3 bases at J, with 11 bases between the two ends. This chain's CDR3 is CASSPFRGGANVLTF. The CDR3 bases are TGTGCCAGCAGCCCCTTCCGGGGTGGGGCCAACGTCCTGACTTTC.

The chain links TRBV9 to TRBJ2-3; 8 bases fit TRBD1. CDR1 is SGDLS and CDR2 is YYNGEE in the germline V gene. The CDR3 length is 18 residues. J gave up 3 bases and V 0 bases, and 12 bases lay outside the gene matches. Here the CDR3 reads CASSVEGADRGGTDTQYF. CDR3 sequence (DNA): TGTGCCAGCAGCGTAGAGGGGGCTGACAGGGGAGGAACAGATACGCAGTATTTT.

This chain uses TRBV6-5 with TRBJ2-7, with D perhaps matching TRBD2 (5 bases). This CDR3 is 12 amino acids long. The V and J ends lost 5 bases and 6 bases respectively, with 11 bases between them. The germline gives CDR1 MNHEY, CDR2 SVGAGI. CDR3 nucleotides: TGTGCCAGCAGTATACTTGGACTCGAGCAGTACTTC. It is translated as CASSILGLEQYF.

The rearrangement links TRBV5-5 to TRBJ2-2; tentative D call: TRBD1 (7 bases). CDR1 is SGHKS and CDR2 is YYEKEE in the germline V gene (reference sequence). The V gene lost 0 bases and the J gene lost 7 bases, with 10 bases spanning the gap. CDR3 length: 14 amino acids. The CDR3 protein is CASSLVQGGGELFF. The CDR3 coding sequence is TGTGCCAGCAGCTTGGTGCAGGGGGGCGGGGAGCTGTTTTTT.

The genes are TRBV12-5 and TRBJ2-4, with 8 bases lining up with TRBD1. The V segment lost 1 base and the J segment 3 bases; nucleotides outside the gene matches: 5. The CDR3 is made up of 16 amino acids. Germline CDR1 is LGHNT and CDR2 is FRNRAP. The CDR3 sequence: CASGLEDRDLKNIQYF. The DNA for the CDR3 is TGTGCTAGTGGTTTGGAGGACAGGGACCTCAAAAACATTCAGTACTTC. Full variable domain (missing parts from reference TRBV12-5 and TRBJ2-4): DARVTQTPRHKVTEMGQEVTMRCQPILGHNTVFWYRQTMMQGLELLAYFRNRAPLDDSGMPKDRFSAEMPDATLATLKIQPSEPRDSAVYFCASGLEDRDLKNIQYFGAGTRLSVL.

The J gene is TRBJ1-1, the V gene TRBV6-1; the D gene is possibly TRBD1 (6 bases). Trimming removed 7 bases at V and 4 bases at J, with 7 bases between. CDR1 is MNHNS and CDR2 is SASEGT in the germline V gene. This CDR3 spans 11 amino acids. This CDR3 is CASIGGTEAFF. CDR3 nucleotide sequence: TGTGCCAGCATAGGGGGCACTGAAGCTTTCTTT.

The rearrangement uses TRBV9 and TRBJ2-3, with TRBD1 as a possible D gene (5 bases). Trimming stripped 0 bases from V and 4 bases from J, with 9 bases between. Germline-derived CDR1 and CDR2 are SGDLS and YYNGEE. The CDR3 consists of 14 residues. The CDR3 region is CASSVEGAADTQYF. DNA for the CDR3: TGTGCCAGCAGCGTAGAAGGGGCCGCAGATACGCAGTATTTT.

This chain uses TRBV2 with TRBJ1-1; D ambiguous. The ends were cut back, 6 bases at V and 7 bases at J, with 9 bases in the middle. This CDR3 region has 11 residues. Germline lookup yields CDR1 SNHLY and CDR2 FYNNEI. CDR3 sequence reads: CASSDLLEAFF. The DNA for the CDR3 is TGTGCCAGCAGCGACCTCCTTGAAGCTTTCTTT.

The V and J genes are TRBV12-5 and TRBJ2-7; D possibly corresponds to TRBD1 (5 bases). From germline, CDR1 is LGHNT and CDR2 FRNRAP. V was trimmed by 0 bases and J by 3 bases, leaving 15 bases between them. The CDR3 is 16 amino acids. The CDR3 coding sequence is TGTGCTAGTGGTTTGGTCTCTCTCCTAGGGGACTACGAGCAGTACTTC. Translated, it gives CASGLVSLLGDYEQYF.

The chain joins TRBV6-1 to TRBJ1-4, with 7 bases lining up with TRBD1. CDR3 length: 14 amino acids. The ends lost 9 bases at V and 7 bases at J; junction bases unmatched: 11. Germline CDR1 is MNHNS and CDR2 is SASEGT. In DNA, the CDR3 is TGTGCCAGTTACAGGGGAGGGTGGGGTGAAAAACTGTTTTTT. Translation gives CASYRGGWGEKLFF.